Only one count was recorded for the clone carrying this T cell receptor (beta chain). The antigen remains unidentified. The data belong to a study of vaccination effects on CD4 cells after COVID-19. About the research overall: Everyone in the study got two shots of either the BNT162b2 or mRNA-1273 vaccine.

Assay used: immunoSEQ multiplex PCR; TCRdb lists only in-frame clones, some missing. The sample comprises about 71,000 clones, roughly 70% of which are singletons, and under 4.5% rests with the top ten. The CDR3 consists of 13 residues. V was trimmed by 1 base and J by 6 bases, leaving 9 bases between them. Germline values: CDR1 KGHSH, CDR2 LQKENI. Pools of viral peptides were used by the ViraFEST assay to expand antigen-specific CD4+ T cells ahead of sequencing. Researchers isolated CD4+ T cells once roughly ten days of culture had elapsed. Previously uninfected by SARS-CoV-2, the vaccine recipients also showed negative nucleocapsid antibodies.

The chain uses TRBV18 and TRBJ1-1; D not certain. The sequence was collected from a human donor who received a COVID-19 vaccine. The sample here was CD4+ T cells from PBMCs cultured with HCoV-OC43 spike peptides, taken before COVID-19 vaccination. Subset given: HCoV-OC43 spike overlapping peptide pool stimulation. CDR3 coding DNA: TGTGCCAGCTCACCACTTACGCCGGCTGAAGCTTTCTTT. This encodes CASSPLTPAEAFF.